This T cell receptor (beta chain) was sequenced for a study of blood T cell repertoires in COVID-19. Study at large: The samples span acute and convalescent COVID-19 from the United States, Italy and Spain. T cells, B-cell-depleted T cells, or PBMCs supplied cDNA or gDNA.

Germline trimming cut 5 bases from V and 7 bases from J; bases unmatched to any gene: 3. CDR1 and CDR2 from the germline V gene are SNHLY and FYNNEI. CDR3 size: 14 residues. Under the authors' procedure: Estimated nucleated cell counts came from reference gene primer amplification. The assay was immunoSEQ multiplex PCR, and TCRdb's table has in-frame clones only and misses some. From that table come the V and J calls and clone size; the DNA was used to work out D and trimming. The table shows 200,000 to 250,000 clones, with approximately 82% occurring only once. Input material: peripheral blood. The chain carries TRBV2 and TRBJ1-6; 9 bases match TRBD1. This TCR derives from a man under 40 who had recovered from COVID-19. In nucleotides, the CDR3 is TGTGCCAGCAGTTCCGACAGGGGGAATTCACCCCTCCACTTT. It is translated as CASSSDRGNSPLHF.